This T cell receptor beta chain was obtained from a study of T cells in Graves' hyperthyroidism and ophthalmopathy. V was cut by 10 bases and J by 4 bases, with 16 bases left in between. Germline V lookup: CDR1 MDHEN, CDR2 SYDVKM. There are 13 residues in the CDR3. This clonotype showed up just a few times. RNA transcripts were the template for amplifying TCR beta CDR3 regions. TCR CDR3 regions were first amplified by RT-PCR with HTBI primers. MiXCR was run by TCRdb on the multiplex PCR reads, yielding one entry per CDR3 protein. Seen here are 490,000 or so distinct CDR3 sequences, 22% observed once, and the top ten hold approximately 49%.

This sequence joins TRBV28 and TRBJ1-2; no clear D gene. The TCR sequence derives from a woman aged 65 to 85 with Graves' ophthalmopathy. Sample: blood. This CDR3 reads CATKGPSGYGYTF. Here the CDR3 DNA reads TGTGCCACCAAAGGGCCCTCTGGCTATGGCTACACCTTC.